This paragraph covers one T cell receptor (beta chain) sequence. Its target is unknown. CDR1 is MNHEY and CDR2 is SMNVEV in the germline V gene (reference sequence). The length of the CDR3 is 13 residues. V shed 7 bases and J 6 bases; nucleotides not matched to a gene: 5. The data originate from a study of cytomegalovirus exposure and HLA in healthy donors. For the study at large: Early on, a data release was issued that held roughly 80 million unique TCRs from HLA-typed donors.

General study points: In an earlier analysis, about 90% or about 30%: the productive usage of most TCR beta V segments. Diagnosis of cytomegalovirus status made by the classifier reportedly showed high specificity and sensitivity.

PCR involved 60 Vbeta and 13 Jbeta primers. Some clones are missing from TCRdb's copy, which holds only in-frame ones; the method was immunoSEQ multiplex PCR. The repertoire holds roughly 130,000 clones, approximately 67% seen once, with around 6% in the top ten. The TCR originated in a woman aged 60-75 years in good health and CMV-seronegative. Sequencing input: PBMCs. This sequence joins TRBV27 and TRBJ2-7; 11 nucleotides match TRBD1. The CDR3, as DNA: TGTGCCAGCACCCGGACAGGGGGCGGCGAGCAGTACTTC. This translates into CASTRTGGGEQYF.